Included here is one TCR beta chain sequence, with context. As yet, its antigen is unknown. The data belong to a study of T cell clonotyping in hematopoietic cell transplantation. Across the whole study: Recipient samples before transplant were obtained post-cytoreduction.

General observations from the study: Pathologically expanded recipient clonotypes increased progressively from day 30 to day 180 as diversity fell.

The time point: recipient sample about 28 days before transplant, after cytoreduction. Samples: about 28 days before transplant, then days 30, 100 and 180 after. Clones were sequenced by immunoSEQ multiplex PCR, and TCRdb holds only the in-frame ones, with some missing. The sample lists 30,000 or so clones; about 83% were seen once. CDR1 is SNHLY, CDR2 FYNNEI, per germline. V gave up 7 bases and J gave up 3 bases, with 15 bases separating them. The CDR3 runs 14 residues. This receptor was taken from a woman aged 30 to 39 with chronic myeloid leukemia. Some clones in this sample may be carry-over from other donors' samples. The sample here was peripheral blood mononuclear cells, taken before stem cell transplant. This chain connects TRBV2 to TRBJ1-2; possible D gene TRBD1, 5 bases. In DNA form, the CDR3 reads TGTGCCAGCATTTACCGGGACGGACACTATGGCTACACCTTC. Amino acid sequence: CASIYRDGHYGYTF.